Shown below are 5 T cell receptor beta chains from a single sample sequenced in a study of blood T cell repertoires in COVID-19. Assay used: immunoSEQ multiplex PCR; TCRdb lists only in-frame clones, some missing. Among about 190,000 clones listed, around 89% were seen once. Input material: peripheral blood. The source of these receptors is a woman in her thirties with acute or convalescent COVID-19.

The chain joins TRBV19 to TRBJ1-5; D not resolved. There are 15 residues in the CDR3. V was trimmed by 7 bases and J by 5 bases, leaving 18 bases between them. Looked up from germline, CDR1 is LNHDA and CDR2 is SQIVND (reference sequence). The CDR3 sequence is CASNLGSGGDQPQHF. The CDR3 region has the DNA TGTGCCAGTAATCTGGGGTCAGGAGGCGATCAGCCCCAGCATTTT. The complete variable domain, with remaining parts taken from reference TRBV19 and TRBJ1-5, reads DGGITQSPKYLFRKEGQNVTLSCEQNLNHDAMYWYRQDPGQGLRLIYYSQIVNDFQKGDIAEGYSVSREKKESFPLTVTSAQKNPTAFYLCASNLGSGGDQPQHFGDGTRLSIL.

The chain joins TRBV15 to TRBJ2-5, with a possible D match to TRBD1 (5 bases). This CDR3 contains 13 residues. Germline CDR1 is LNHNV and CDR2 is YYDKDF (reference sequence). Trimming shortened V by 2 bases and J by 2 bases, and 6 bases separated the two germline ends. The CDR3 region is CATSRRGQETQYF. DNA for the CDR3: TGTGCCACCAGCAGAAGGGGACAAGAGACCCAGTACTTC. The full variable domain, rest sourced from reference TRBV15 and TRBJ2-5, is DAMVIQNPRYQVTQFGKPVTLSCSQTLNHNVMYWYQQKSSQAPKLLFHYYDKDFNNEADTPDNFQSRRPNTSFCFLDIRSPGLGDTAMYLCATSRRGQETQYFGPGTRLLVL.

The chain has TRBV19 and TRBJ1-2; D is unclear. V was trimmed by 8 bases and J by 5 bases, leaving 15 bases between them. The CDR3 extends over 13 amino acids. Germline values: CDR1 LNHDA, CDR2 SQIVND (reference sequence). This chain's CDR3 is CASLSAPGYGYTF. The CDR3, as DNA: TGTGCCAGTTTATCTGCCCCGGGGTATGGCTACACCTTC.

The rearrangement joins TRBV3-1 (or the pseudogene TRBV3-2) to TRBJ2-6; 8 nucleotides line up with TRBD2. V was clipped by 4 bases and J by 1 base; unmatched bases: 6. In germline, CDR1 is LGHDT, CDR2 YNNKEL (reference sequence). The CDR3 covers 17 residues. This CDR3 reads CASSLGLVSSGANVLTF. DNA of the CDR3: TGTGCCAGCAGCCTGGGACTAGTTTCTTCTGGGGCCAACGTCCTGACTTTC.

This clone occurred once. The rearrangement links TRBV10-3 to TRBJ2-1; D is ambiguous. V shed 0 bases and J shed 11 bases, with 5 bases lying between them. Germline CDR1 ENHRY, CDR2 SYGVKD. The CDR3 loop spans 11 amino acids. The CDR3 bases are TGTGCCATCAGTGAGTCGGAGAAGCAGTTCTTC. It yields the protein CAISESEKQFF.